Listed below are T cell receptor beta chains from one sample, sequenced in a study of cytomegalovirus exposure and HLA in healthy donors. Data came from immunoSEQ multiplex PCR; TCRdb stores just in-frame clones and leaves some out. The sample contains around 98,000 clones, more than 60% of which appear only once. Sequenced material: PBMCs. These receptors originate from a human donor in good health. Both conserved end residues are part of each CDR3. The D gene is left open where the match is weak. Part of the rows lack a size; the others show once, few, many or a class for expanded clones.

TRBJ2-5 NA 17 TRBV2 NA CASSESSRWLAQETQYF TGTGCCAGCAGTGAATCATCAAGGTGGTTAGCCCAAGAGACCCAGTACTTC
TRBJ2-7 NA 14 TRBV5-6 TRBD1 CASSFYHRGREQYF TGTGCCAGCAGCTTTTATCACAGGGGGCGGGAGCAGTACTTC
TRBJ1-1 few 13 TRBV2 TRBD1 CASTGQGNTEAFF TGTGCCAGCACGGGACAGGGGAACACTGAAGCTTTCTTT
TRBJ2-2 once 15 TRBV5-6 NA CASNSGGLNTGELFF TGTGCCAGCAACTCCGGGGGACTTAACACCGGGGAGCTGTTTTTT
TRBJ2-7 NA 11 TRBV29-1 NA CSVVTGYEQYF TGCAGCGTAGTTACAGGGTACGAGCAGTACTTC
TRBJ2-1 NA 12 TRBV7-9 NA CASSLPDNEQFF TGTGCCAGCAGCTTACCTGACAATGAGCAGTTCTTC
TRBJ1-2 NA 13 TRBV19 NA CASSISLNYGYTF TGTGCCAGTAGTATAAGCCTGAACTATGGCTACACCTTC
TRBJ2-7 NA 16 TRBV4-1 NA CASSQGATETVCEQYF TGCGCCAGCAGCCAGGGGGCCACAGAGACAGTTTGCGAGCAGTACTTC
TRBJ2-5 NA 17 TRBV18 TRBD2 CVSSPRLAEYSQETQYF TGTGTCAGCTCACCACGACTAGCTGAATACTCGCAAGAGACCCAGTACTTC
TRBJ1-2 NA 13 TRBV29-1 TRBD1 CSVDGTGGFGYTF TGCAGCGTTGACGGGACAGGGGGCTTTGGCTACACCTTC
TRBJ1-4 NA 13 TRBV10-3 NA CAVRGEGAEKLFF TGTGCCGTTCGAGGGGAGGGAGCCGAAAAACTGTTTTTT
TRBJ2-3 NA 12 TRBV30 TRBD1 CAWTTGAHTQYF TGTGCCTGGACAACAGGGGCTCATACGCAGTATTTT
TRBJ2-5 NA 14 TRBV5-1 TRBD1 CASSLTGTEETQYF TGCGCCAGCAGCTTGACTGGGACAGAAGAGACCCAGTACTTC
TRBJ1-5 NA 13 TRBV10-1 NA CASSESLTDTQHF TGCGCCAGCAGTGAGTCCCTCACAGATACGCAGCATTTT
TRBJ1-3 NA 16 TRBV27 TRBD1 CASSRTGDRRGNTIYF TGTGCCAGCAGCCGCACCGGGGACAGGAGAGGAAACACCATATATTTT
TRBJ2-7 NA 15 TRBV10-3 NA CAISDPRVTAYEQYF TGTGCCATCAGCGACCCGAGGGTGACGGCCTACGAGCAGTACTTC
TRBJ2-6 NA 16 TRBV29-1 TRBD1 CSVLGQGQSGANVLTF TGCAGCGTACTAGGACAGGGGCAGTCTGGGGCCAACGTCCTGACTTTC
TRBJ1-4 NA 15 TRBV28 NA CASSALQGVAEKLFF TGTGCCAGCAGTGCATTACAGGGAGTCGCGGAAAAACTGTTTTTT
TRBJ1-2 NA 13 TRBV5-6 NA CASSPRPGSGYTF TGTGCCAGCAGCCCCCGGCCCGGGAGCGGCTACACCTTC
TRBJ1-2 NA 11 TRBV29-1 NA CSVGGGGGYTF TGCAGCGTTGGCGGGGGCGGTGGCTACACCTTC
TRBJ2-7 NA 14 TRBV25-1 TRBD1 CASRETGWAYEQYF TGTGCCAGCAGGGAGACAGGGTGGGCCTACGAGCAGTACTTC
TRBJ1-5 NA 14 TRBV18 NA CASSPTEAGQPQHF TGTGCCAGCTCACCGACGGAGGCAGGTCAGCCCCAGCATTTT
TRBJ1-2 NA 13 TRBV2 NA CASSGGGTWGYTF TGTGCCAGCAGTGGGGGGGGGACCTGGGGCTACACCTTC
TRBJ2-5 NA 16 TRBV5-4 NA CASSFSRHSGQETQYF TGTGCCAGCAGCTTCTCGAGACATAGCGGCCAAGAGACCCAGTACTTC
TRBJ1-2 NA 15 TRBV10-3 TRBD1 CAISEAGGLNYGYTF TGTGCCATCAGTGAAGCAGGGGGCCTAAACTATGGCTACACCTTC
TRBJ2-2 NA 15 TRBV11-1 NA CASSLRVGYPGELFF TGTGCCAGCAGCTTACGCGTTGGTTACCCCGGGGAGCTGTTTTTT
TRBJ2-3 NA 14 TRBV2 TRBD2 CASRTSGGPGLWYF TGTGCCAGCAGGACTAGCGGGGGCCCAGGCTTATGGTATTTT
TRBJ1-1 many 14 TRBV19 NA CASSMGGGRTEAFF TGTGCCAGTAGTATGGGAGGGGGGAGGACTGAAGCTTTCTTT
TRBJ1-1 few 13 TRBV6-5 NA CASREGGYTEAFF TGTGCCAGCCGGGAAGGAGGGTACACTGAAGCTTTCTTT
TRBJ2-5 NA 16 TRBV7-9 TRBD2 CASSLNEREVGETQYF TGTGCCAGCAGCTTAAACGAGCGGGAGGTTGGGGAGACCCAGTACTTC
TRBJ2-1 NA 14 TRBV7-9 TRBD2 CASSLSSSGRDTFF TGTGCCAGCAGCTTAAGTTCTAGCGGGAGGGATACGTTCTTC
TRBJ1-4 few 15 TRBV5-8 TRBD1 CASSLVGTAGGKLFF TGTGCCAGCAGCTTGGTTGGGACAGCGGGGGGAAAACTGTTTTTT
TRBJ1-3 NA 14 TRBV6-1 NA CTSTAGMPGNTIYF TGTACCAGCACGGCGGGGATGCCTGGAAACACCATATATTTT
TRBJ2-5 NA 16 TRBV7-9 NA CASSFLDSKYQETQYF TGTGCCAGCAGCTTTCTAGACAGCAAGTACCAAGAGACCCAGTACTTC
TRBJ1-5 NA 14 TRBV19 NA CASSIAGVYQPQHF TGTGCCAGTAGTATAGCAGGGGTATACCAGCCCCAGCATTTT
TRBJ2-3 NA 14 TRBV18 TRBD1 CASSPLTGGDTQYF TGTGCCAGCTCACCACTGACAGGGGGGGATACGCAGTATTTT
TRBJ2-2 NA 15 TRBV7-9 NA CASSLALRVTGELFF TGTGCCAGCAGCTTAGCTCTCCGCGTCACCGGGGAGCTGTTTTTT
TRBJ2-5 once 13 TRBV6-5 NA CASSRNQGETQYF TGTGCCAGCAGCCGAAACCAGGGGGAGACCCAGTACTTC
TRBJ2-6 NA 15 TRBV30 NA CAWSLDSSGANVLTF TGTGCCTGGAGTCTCGACAGTTCTGGGGCCAACGTCCTGACTTTC
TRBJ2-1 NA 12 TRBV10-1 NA CASSPPLGEQFF TGCGCCAGCTCACCCCCTCTCGGTGAGCAGTTCTTC
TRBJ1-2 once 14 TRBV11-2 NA CASSLVSGPYGYTF TGTGCCAGCAGCTTAGTTTCAGGGCCATATGGCTACACCTTC
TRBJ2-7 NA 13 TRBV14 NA CASRPDRTYEQYF TGTGCCAGCAGACCCGACAGGACCTACGAGCAGTACTTC
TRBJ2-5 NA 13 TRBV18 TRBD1 CASSPGTAETQYF TGTGCCAGCTCGCCAGGGACAGCGGAGACCCAGTACTTC
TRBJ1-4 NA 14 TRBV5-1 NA CASSLARGSEGLIF TGCGCCAGCAGCTTGGCACGAGGGTCCGAGGGTTTGATTTTT
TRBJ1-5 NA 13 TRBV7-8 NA CASSLVPQQPQHF TGTGCCAGCAGCTTAGTCCCGCAGCAGCCCCAGCATTTT
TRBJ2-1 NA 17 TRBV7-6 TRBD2 CASSLLLAGGTYNEQFF TGTGCCAGCAGCTTACTACTGGCGGGGGGAACGTACAATGAGCAGTTCTTC